The 18 T cell receptor beta chains in this list originate from one sample, sequenced in a study of blood T cell repertoires in COVID-19. Clones were read by immunoSEQ multiplex PCR, and TCRdb kept only the in-frame ones, dropping some. This table has 400,000 to 450,000 clones, just over 85% appearing once. The sequenced material came from peripheral blood. Receptors originate from a woman aged 30 to 39 with active or convalescent COVID-19.

The rearrangement joins TRBV5-1 to TRBJ2-5, with D maybe TRBD1 (6 bases). V gave up 4 bases and J gave up 2 bases, with 15 bases separating them. The CDR3 is made up of 15 amino acids. CDR1 and CDR2 from the germline V gene are SGHRS and YFSETQ. The CDR3: CASSPAGRGQETQYF. CDR3 nucleotide sequence: TGCGCCAGCAGCCCGGCTGGCAGGGGACAAGAGACCCAGTACTTC.

The chain carries TRBV10-3 and TRBJ1-5, with 7 bases aligning to TRBD1. Trimming took 6 bases from V and 6 from J; bases not matched to a gene: 5. Per the germline V gene, CDR1 is ENHRY and CDR2 is SYGVKD. The CDR3 is made up of 13 amino acids. CDR3 coding DNA: TGTGCCATCAGGAGTGGGACAGTTCAGCCCCAGCATTTT. It encodes CAIRSGTVQPQHF.

The chain employs TRBV10-3 and TRBJ1-3; TRBD1 might be the D (6 bases). CDR1 is ENHRY and CDR2 is SYGVKD in the germline V gene. V lost 4 bases and J lost 3, with 16 bases in between. The CDR3 spans 16 residues. CDR3 protein: CAISVAGGAYGNTIYF. The CDR3 nucleotides read TGTGCCATCAGTGTTGCGGGGGGGGCATATGGAAACACCATATATTTT.

This clone was recorded only once. This sequence joins TRBV3-1 (or the pseudogene TRBV3-2) and TRBJ2-3; D unresolved. V was trimmed by 2 bases and J by 1 base, leaving 10 bases between them. The length of the CDR3 is 15 residues. Germline-derived CDR1 and CDR2 are LGHDT and YNNKEL (reference sequence). CDR3 bases: TGTGCCAGCAGCCAACTCAGCGATCGCACAGATACGCAGTATTTT. Its translation: CASSQLSDRTDTQYF.

This clone appeared a single time. V gene TRBV5-6 combines with J gene TRBJ2-1, with a weak D call TRBD2 (6 bases). Germline assignment: CDR1 SGHDT and CDR2 YYEEEE. The CDR3 sequence is 12 residues long. V was cut by 4 bases and J by 15 bases, with 17 bases left in between. CDR3 sequence reads: CASSTGTPGGFF. CDR3 nucleotide sequence: TGTGCCAGCAGCACCGGGACTCCCGGGGGGTTCTTC.

The V gene is TRBV19, the J gene TRBJ2-3; D possibly corresponds to TRBD1 (6 bases). Germline CDR1 is LNHDA and CDR2 is SQIVND (reference sequence). V was shortened by 5 bases and J by 1 base, with 13 bases between the two germline ends. The CDR3 is 15 amino acids. CDR3 in amino acids: CASSPGTSRTDTQYF. For the CDR3, the DNA is TGTGCCAGTAGTCCGGGGACATCCCGCACAGATACGCAGTATTTT.

This clone occurred a few times. The V call is TRBV4-1, the J call TRBJ1-1; D remains ambiguous. The length of the CDR3 is 14 residues. Trimming removed 0 bases from V and 1 base from J, with 6 bases in between. Per germline, CDR1 MGHRA and CDR2 YSYEKL. CDR3 bases: TGCGCCAGCAGCCAAGACGGGAGGAACACTGAAGCTTTCTTT. Translated: CASSQDGRNTEAFF.

This chain joins TRBV5-4 and TRBJ1-4; 9 nucleotides line up with TRBD1. The length of the CDR3 is 17 residues. V lost 1 base and J lost 8; bases outside the gene matches: 12. From germline, CDR1 is SGHNT and CDR2 YYREEE (reference sequence). The CDR3 protein is CASSLKGLQGANEKLFF. CDR3 in DNA: TGTGCCAGCAGCTTGAAGGGATTACAGGGGGCAAACGAAAAACTGTTTTTT.

The chain couples TRBV18 to TRBJ1-2; 11 bases match TRBD1. CDR1 is KGHSH and CDR2 is LQKENI in the germline V gene. Trimming took 0 bases from V and 8 from J; bases not matched to a gene: 11. CDR3 size: 17 residues. CDR3 coding DNA: TGTGCCAGCTCACCACCGAGTTCCGGACAGGGGGCTTGGGGCTACACCTTC. It translates to CASSPPSSGQGAWGYTF.

The chain combines TRBV5-1 with TRBJ1-1; maybe TRBD1 (5 bases). Trimming left V 4 bases short and J 0 bases short, with 16 bases between. CDR1 SGHRS and CDR2 YFSETQ come from the germline V gene. The CDR3 totals 16 residues. CDR3 nucleotides: TGCGCCAGCAGCGGGGGGACGGCCGATTTGAACACTGAAGCTTTCTTT. It specifies CASSGGTADLNTEAFF.

The genes are TRBV19 and TRBJ2-7, with 9 bases lining up with TRBD1. J gave up 3 bases and V 3 bases, and 12 bases lay outside the gene matches. The CDR3 totals 17 residues. Germline V lookup: CDR1 LNHDA, CDR2 SQIVND (reference sequence). The CDR3 sequence is CASSIGIGWDRVYEQYF. CDR3 sequence (DNA): TGTGCCAGTAGTATTGGGATTGGATGGGACAGGGTCTACGAGCAGTACTTC.

This clone was seen only once. The chain links TRBV18 to TRBJ1-1; D might be TRBD1 (6 bases). The CDR3 contains 17 residues. Germline V gene data show CDR1 as KGHSH and CDR2 as LQKENI. Trimming removed 3 bases at V and 3 bases at J, with 20 bases between. CDR3 residues: CASSPRSGGLGDTEAFF. CDR3 bases: TGTGCCAGCTCACCCCGCAGCGGGGGGCTGGGGGACACTGAAGCTTTCTTT.

The chain couples TRBV5-5 to TRBJ1-2; 7 positions agree with TRBD1. With 4 bases clipped from V and 9 bases from J, the junction kept 12 bases outside the gene matches. CDR3 length: 14 residues. Germline CDR1 reads SGHKS; CDR2 reads YYEKEE (reference sequence). The chain's CDR3 is CASSLGTAGLSYTF. The CDR3 DNA reads as TGTGCCAGCAGCCTAGGGACAGCGGGCTTAAGCTACACCTTC.

V is TRBV15 and J is TRBJ2-3; possibly TRBD1 for D (5 bases). V lost 6 bases and J lost 0, with 7 bases in between. The CDR3 loop spans 13 amino acids. Germline CDR1 is LNHNV and CDR2 is YYDKDF (reference sequence). CDR3 in DNA: TGTGCCACCAGAAAGGGGAGCACAGATACGCAGTATTTT. Amino acids: CATRKGSTDTQYF.

The chain carries TRBV19 and TRBJ2-1; 11 positions match TRBD2. CDR1 LNHDA and CDR2 SQIVND come from the germline V gene (reference sequence). The ends lost 5 bases at V and 1 base at J; junction bases unmatched: 13. The CDR3 has 19 residues. CDR3 amino acids: CASSPPPGLAELSYNEQFF. CDR3 bases: TGTGCCAGTAGTCCCCCCCCGGGACTAGCGGAACTATCCTACAATGAGCAGTTCTTC.

The chain is built from TRBV5-1 and TRBJ2-1; TRBD2 aligns across 10 bases. The germline CDR1 and CDR2 sequences are SGHRS and YFSETQ. After removal of 0 bases from V and 7 bases from J, the junction contained 7 bases not matched to a gene. This CDR3 has 16 residues. In nucleotides, the CDR3 is TGCGCCAGCAGCTTGGAGGCTAGCGGGGGATGGAATGAGCAGTTCTTC. This translates into CASSLEASGGWNEQFF.

This sequence joins TRBV6-5 and TRBJ1-1; possibly TRBD1 for D (5 bases). The CDR3 length is 15 residues. Trimming left V 0 bases short and J 0 bases short, with 8 bases between. Per germline, CDR1 MNHEY and CDR2 SVGAGI. CDR3: CASSYSRTLNTEAFF. CDR3 nucleotides: TGTGCCAGCAGTTACTCTAGGACACTGAACACTGAAGCTTTCTTT.

This clone was picked up a small number of times. V and J are TRBV5-1 and TRBJ2-3; 7 bases agree with TRBD1. This CDR3 has 14 amino acids. The V segment lost 5 bases and the J segment 10 bases; nucleotides outside the gene matches: 13. CDR1 SGHRS and CDR2 YFSETQ come from the germline V gene. The CDR3 nucleotides read TGCGCCAGCAGAATAACAGGGGTCGATCAAGCGCAGTATTTT. Translation gives CASRITGVDQAQYF.